This TCR beta chain was documented in a study of shared clonotypes between healthy human individuals. The CDR3 has 13 amino acids. Per germline, CDR1 SNHLY and CDR2 FYNNEI. V was cut by 6 bases and J by 3 bases, with 12 bases left in between. Using immunoSEQ multiplex PCR, the repertoire was profiled, and TCRdb retains in-frame clones only, with some absent. The sample carries 450,000 to 500,000 clones, more than 75% recorded once. This clonotype originated in a woman in her 40s in good health. Some clones in this sample may be carry-over from other donors' samples. The gene calls are TRBV2 and TRBJ2-7; perhaps D is TRBD1 or TRBD2 (5 bases each). Material for sequencing was PBMCs. The CDR3 region has the DNA TGTGCCAGCAGCGAGGGACCGATCTACGAGCAGTACTTC. Its protein product is CASSEGPIYEQYF.